This T cell receptor beta chain was identified in a study of T cell repertoires in cytomegalovirus infection. On the study more broadly: Indications of both CMV infection and matching HLA type were provided by public TCR beta signatures.

The ends lost 5 bases at V and 5 bases at J; junction bases unmatched: 12. The CDR3 spans 18 residues. CDR1 and CDR2 (germline): SGHVS, FNYEAQ. There are a few counts of this clonotype. The antigen is unknown. TCRdb reanalysed the reads using MiXCR and keeps one entry per CDR3 protein. The sample holds some 250,000 distinct CDR3 sequences, approximately 8.3% seen once. Study outcomes and limitations: Cumulative public TCR beta family frequency identified CMV carriers with the relevant HLA. CMV-specific HLA-C-restricted TCR beta clonotypes dominated the ex vivo response.

This TCR derives from a human donor in good health (CMV status not recorded). Some clones in this sample may be carry-over from other donors' samples. The chain links TRBV7-6 to TRBJ2-1; TRBD2 agrees at 13 bases. Sequenced input: PBMCs. CDR3 amino acids: CASSMAGTSGIRNNEQFF. CDR3 sequence (DNA): TGTGCCAGCAGCATGGCCGGGACTAGCGGGATTCGGAACAATGAGCAGTTCTTC.